What follows describes a single T cell receptor beta chain. With 10 bases removed from V and 3 bases from J, the gap between germline ends came to 16 bases. This CDR3 is built from 13 residues. The data stem from a study of blood T cell repertoires in COVID-19. Study context: From T cells, B-cell-depleted T cells, or PBMCs came the material, which was cDNA or gDNA.

Per the study methods: Reference gene primer amplification gave estimated nucleated cell counts. TCRdb's table, derived via immunoSEQ multiplex PCR, lists solely in-frame clones and lacks some. V and J calls and clone size come straight from that table; D and trimming were deduced from the DNA. The table has 80,000 to 100,000 clones, roughly 78% seen once. Input material: peripheral blood. This sequence was found in a woman in her seventies with acute or convalescent COVID-19. The V and J genes are TRBV12-3 or TRBV12-4 and TRBJ2-7; tentatively, D is TRBD1 (5 bases). The CDR3 sequence is CATRKDTRYEQYF. CDR3 nucleotides: TGTGCCACCAGGAAGGACACCCGCTACGAGCAGTACTTC.